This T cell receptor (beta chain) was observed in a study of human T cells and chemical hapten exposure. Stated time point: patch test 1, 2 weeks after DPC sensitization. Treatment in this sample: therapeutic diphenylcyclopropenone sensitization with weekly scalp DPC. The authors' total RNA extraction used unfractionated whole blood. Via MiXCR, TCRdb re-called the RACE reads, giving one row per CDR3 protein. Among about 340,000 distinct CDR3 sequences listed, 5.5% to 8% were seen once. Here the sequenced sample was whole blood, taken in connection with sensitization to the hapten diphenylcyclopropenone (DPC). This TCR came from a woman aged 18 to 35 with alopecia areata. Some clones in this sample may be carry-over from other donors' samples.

CDR3 DNA: TGTGCCAGCATCGGGGGACCTCTCATAAGCAATCAGCCCCAGCATTTT. This gives the protein CASIGGPLISNQPQHF. The chain combines TRBV28 with TRBJ1-5, with D maybe TRBD1 (5 bases). With 7 bases removed from V and 1 base from J, the gap between germline ends came to 17 bases. The germline V gene encodes CDR1 MDHEN and CDR2 SYDVKM. This CDR3 has 16 residues.